This T cell receptor beta chain stems from a study of shared clonotypes between healthy human individuals. Concerning this clone itself: The sample has other DNA sequences that encode this CDR3 too.

The assay was immunoSEQ multiplex PCR, and TCRdb's table has in-frame clones only and misses some. The sample comprises a few million clones, around 94% of which are singletons, and around 0.14% rests with the top ten. The V gene's germline CDR1 is SNHLY and CDR2 FYNNEI. This CDR3 comprises 14 residues. The V and J ends lost 4 bases and 1 base respectively, with 10 bases between them. The chain recombines TRBV2 with TRBJ1-1, with TRBD1 as a possible D gene (6 bases). The origin of this receptor is a man aged 18 to 30 in good health. The specimen was naive CD4+ T cells sorted from blood. Subset: CD45RA+ positively selected. CDR3: CASSVRGSNTEAFF. In DNA, the CDR3 is TGTGCCAGCAGTGTAAGGGGGTCGAACACTGAAGCTTTCTTT. Full variable domain (missing parts from reference TRBV2 and TRBJ1-1): EPEVTQTPSHQVTQMGQEVILRCVPISNHLYFYWYRQILGQKVEFLVSFYNNEISEKSEIFDDQFSVERPDGSNFTLKIRSTKLEDSAMYFCASSVRGSNTEAFFGQGTRLTVV.